This entry lists 5 T cell receptor beta chains sequenced from one sample in a study of shared clonotypes between healthy human individuals. Repertoires were generated with immunoSEQ multiplex PCR, while TCRdb's copy carries only in-frame clones and drops some. The sample holds roughly 2.6 million clones; roughly 92% are singletons and the top ten take around 0.14%. Sequencing was done on a sample of naive CD4+ T cells sorted from blood. Subset denoted: CD45RA+ positively selected. These TCRs come from a man between 18 and 35 years old in good health.

CDR3 DNA: TGTGCCATCAGTGAGTTCCCAGGGACTAACTATGGCTACACCTTC. This sequence encodes CAISEFPGTNYGYTF. The chain combines TRBV10-3 with TRBJ1-2; possibly TRBD1 for D (5 bases). The CDR3 is made up of 15 amino acids. Trimming removed 1 base at V and 0 bases at J, with 9 bases between. Germline V gene lookup returns CDR1 ENHRY and CDR2 SYGVKD.

This sequence joins TRBV7-9 and TRBJ2-3, with 13 bases identical to TRBD2. The CDR3 extends over 18 amino acids. The junction had 9 bases not matched to a gene; V was cut back by 5 bases and J by 1 base. CDR1 is SEHNR, CDR2 FQNEAQ, per germline (reference sequence). CDR3 in amino acids: CASSPLAGGPQGTDTQYF. The CDR3, as DNA: TGTGCCAGCAGCCCACTAGCGGGAGGGCCTCAAGGCACAGATACGCAGTATTTT.

Worth noting for this clone: Other DNA sequences within the sample encode an identical CDR3. The chain recombines TRBV6-1 with TRBJ2-3; D might be TRBD2 (5 bases). V lost 6 bases and J 0 bases, leaving 13 bases between the germline ends. Looked up from germline, CDR1 is MNHNS and CDR2 is SASEGT. The CDR3 runs 15 residues. CDR3 sequence (DNA): TGTGCCAGCAGGAGGAGTGGCGGGAGCACAGATACGCAGTATTTT. It encodes CASRRSGGSTDTQYF.

The chain links TRBV5-1 to TRBJ1-1; maybe TRBD1 (5 bases). CDR3 length equals 14 residues. CDR1 SGHRS and CDR2 YFSETQ come from the germline V gene. Trimming shortened V by 0 bases and J by 3 bases, and 9 bases separated the two germline ends. The CDR3 region is CASSLEGWDTEAFF. CDR3 sequence (DNA): TGCGCCAGCAGCTTGGAGGGGTGGGACACTGAAGCTTTCTTT.

The chain joins TRBV30 to TRBJ2-1; 8 bases are a match to TRBD2. The junction had 6 bases not matched to a gene; V was cut back by 2 bases and J by 9 bases. This CDR3 comprises 13 residues. CDR1 is GTSNPN and CDR2 is SVGIG in the germline V gene (reference sequence). The CDR3 coding sequence is TGTGCCTGGAGTCCCAGCGGGAGTGGTGAGCAGTTCTTC. It translates to CAWSPSGSGEQFF.